The rows below give T cell receptor beta chains drawn from one sample of a study of blood T cells in healthy people across ages. TCRdb itself ran the 5' RACE reads through MiXCR, one entry per CDR3 protein. Among 700,000 or so distinct CDR3 sequences listed, approximately 40% were seen once. Sequencing was carried out using blood. The source is a man older than 75 in good health. The CDR3 runs from the conserved cysteine through the conserved F or W. Each record gives: V gene, D gene, clone size, J gene, CDR3 protein, CDR3 DNA. A D gene is named only where the DNA matches it firmly. Clone size is shown for a subset of rows, as once, few, many or a class of expanded clone.

V gene: TRBV11-2
D gene: .
clone size: once
J gene: TRBJ1-4
CDR3 protein: CASSLGLGGEKLFF
CDR3 DNA: TGTGCCAGCAGCTTGGGGCTAGGGGGTGAAAAACTGTTTTTT

V gene: TRBV20-1
D gene: .
clone size: .
J gene: TRBJ1-1
CDR3 protein: CSARDGGMNTEAFF
CDR3 DNA: TGCAGTGCTAGAGATGGGGGCATGAACACTGAAGCTTTCTTT

V gene: TRBV13
D gene: .
clone size: .
J gene: TRBJ2-1
CDR3 protein: CASSTGVGSLYNEQFF
CDR3 DNA: TGTGCCAGCAGCACTGGGGTGGGTTCACTTTACAATGAGCAGTTCTTC

V gene: TRBV6-2/TRBV6-3
D gene: .
clone size: .
J gene: TRBJ2-1
CDR3 protein: CASSSGQGYSYNEQFF
CDR3 DNA: TGTGCCAGCAGCTCCGGCCAGGGCTATTCCTACAATGAGCAGTTCTTC

V gene: TRBV9
D gene: .
clone size: .
J gene: TRBJ2-6
CDR3 protein: CASSIYSTGANVLTF
CDR3 DNA: TGTGCCAGCAGCATCTACAGCACTGGGGCCAACGTCCTGACTTTC

V gene: TRBV7-2
D gene: TRBD1
clone size: .
J gene: TRBJ2-6
CDR3 protein: CASSPRQGPSGANVLTF
CDR3 DNA: TGTGCCAGCAGCCCCAGACAGGGCCCCTCTGGGGCCAACGTCCTGACTTTC

V gene: TRBV12-3/TRBV12-4
D gene: .
clone size: once
J gene: TRBJ1-4
CDR3 protein: CASILRGKLFF
CDR3 DNA: TGTGCCAGCATCCTTAGAGGCAAACTGTTTTTT

V gene: TRBV6-1
D gene: .
clone size: .
J gene: TRBJ2-3
CDR3 protein: CASSVPPRGAGDTQYF
CDR3 DNA: TGTGCCAGCAGTGTCCCCCCCCGGGGGGCTGGAGATACGCAGTATTTT

V gene: TRBV27
D gene: TRBD1
clone size: few
J gene: TRBJ2-7
CDR3 protein: CASRMDRVYEQYF
CDR3 DNA: TGTGCCAGCAGGATGGACAGGGTCTACGAGCAGTACTTC

V gene: TRBV29-1
D gene: .
clone size: many
J gene: TRBJ2-7
CDR3 protein: CSVEETHEQYF
CDR3 DNA: TGCAGCGTTGAAGAAACCCACGAGCAGTACTTC

V gene: TRBV20-1
D gene: .
clone size: few
J gene: TRBJ1-6
CDR3 protein: CSARDGTGGNSPLHF
CDR3 DNA: TGCAGTGCTAGAGATGGGACGGGGGGAAATTCACCCCTCCACTTT

V gene: TRBV20-1
D gene: TRBD1
clone size: few
J gene: TRBJ2-1
CDR3 protein: CSAPGQGAQNEQFF
CDR3 DNA: TGCAGTGCCCCCGGACAGGGGGCGCAGAATGAGCAGTTCTTC

V gene: TRBV29-1
D gene: .
clone size: many
J gene: TRBJ2-7
CDR3 protein: CSVEVWGAQYEQYF
CDR3 DNA: TGCAGCGTTGAAGTGTGGGGGGCTCAATACGAGCAGTACTTC

V gene: TRBV9
D gene: .
clone size: .
J gene: TRBJ2-3
CDR3 protein: CASSARSVGLSTDTQYF
CDR3 DNA: TGTGCCAGCAGCGCGAGGAGCGTCGGACTTAGCACAGATACGCAGTATTTT

V gene: TRBV15
D gene: .
clone size: .
J gene: TRBJ2-1
CDR3 protein: CATSRAGGKEQFF
CDR3 DNA: TGTGCCACCAGCAGGGCAGGTGGTAAGGAGCAGTTCTTC